These 14 T cell receptor beta chains were all obtained from the same sample, sequenced in a study of blood T cells in healthy people across ages. Then a second PCR, running about 6 to 12 cycles, was carried out with a sample-barcoded 5' primer and a J-beta primer mix. One entry per CDR3 protein, called by TCRdb with MiXCR from the 5' RACE reads. This table holds roughly 410,000 distinct CDR3 sequences, roughly half found once. Sequenced input: blood. The receptors here all came from a man aged 60 to 69 in good health.

The V gene is TRBV28, the J gene TRBJ1-2; D possibly corresponds to TRBD1 (5 bases). Germline-derived CDR1 and CDR2 are MDHEN and SYDVKM. Trimming stripped 5 bases from V and 4 bases from J, with 17 bases between. This CDR3 spans 15 amino acids. DNA of the CDR3: TGTGCCAGCAGTGTACCCACGGGGCCCGTCTATGGCTACACCTTC. This encodes CASSVPTGPVYGYTF.

The chain employs TRBV18 and TRBJ1-6; D not resolved. Per the germline V gene, CDR1 is KGHSH and CDR2 is LQKENI. V lost 6 bases, J lost 4 bases, and 13 bases lay in between. The CDR3 contains 15 residues. CDR3 in amino acids: CASSQRTGYNSPLHF. The CDR3 bases are TGTGCCAGCTCCCAACGGACGGGATATAATTCACCCCTCCACTTT. Full variable domain (remainder filled in from reference TRBV18 and TRBJ1-6): NAGVMQNPRHLVRRRGQEARLRCSPMKGHSHVYWYRQLPEEGLKFMVYLQKENIIDESGMPKERFSAEFPKEGPSILRIQQVVRGDSAAYFCASSQRTGYNSPLHFGNGTRLTVT.

The chain couples TRBV4-2 to TRBJ2-2; either TRBD1 or TRBD2 may supply D (5 bases each). CDR3 size: 14 residues. Germline V gives CDR1 LGHNA, CDR2 YNFKEQ. V shed 6 bases and J shed 1 base, with 9 bases lying between them. CDR3 DNA: TGTGCCAGCAGTGTGAGGGGGAACACCGGGGAGCTGTTTTTT. It specifies CASSVRGNTGELFF.

The chain combines TRBV29-1 with TRBJ2-5, with D uncertain. The V and J ends lost 5 bases and 5 bases respectively, with 12 bases between them. The CDR3 contains 12 residues. CDR1 is SQVTM, CDR2 ANQGSEA, per germline. DNA for the CDR3: TGCAGCGTTCAGTCCGCCTCGGAGACCCAGTACTTC. It translates to CSVQSASETQYF.

The chain recombines TRBV20-1 with TRBJ2-3; possible D gene TRBD2, 5 bases. Germline lookup yields CDR1 DFQATT and CDR2 SNEGSKA (reference sequence). The germline V and J ends were trimmed by 6 bases and 4 bases, with 17 bases remaining between them. The CDR3 has 14 amino acids. The CDR3 loop reads CSAVARGRADTQYF. For the CDR3, the DNA is TGCAGTGCCGTCGCGAGAGGGCGGGCAGATACGCAGTATTTT.

The chain employs TRBV20-1 and TRBJ2-7; possible D gene TRBD1, 6 bases. The CDR3 is 12 amino acids. The germline gives CDR1 DFQATT, CDR2 SNEGSKA (reference sequence). With 5 bases removed from V and 2 bases from J, the gap between germline ends came to 10 bases. The chain's CDR3 is CSAWDNAYEQYF. CDR3 sequence (DNA): TGCAGTGCTTGGGACAACGCCTACGAGCAGTACTTC.

This clonotype was counted many times. This chain connects TRBV20-1 to TRBJ2-7, with 8 positions matching TRBD1. Per germline, CDR1 DFQATT and CDR2 SNEGSKA (reference sequence). CDR3 size: 14 residues. J was trimmed by 3 bases and V by 4 bases; bases with no gene match: 8. CDR3 residues: CSATVGQGGYEQYF. The CDR3 DNA reads as TGCAGTGCTACAGTCGGACAGGGAGGCTACGAGCAGTACTTC.

The table lists this clonotype with a few counts. The chain combines TRBV7-3 with TRBJ2-2; TRBD1 agrees at 7 bases. The germline CDR1 and CDR2 sequences are SGHTA and FQGTGA. The CDR3 runs to 18 residues. With V trimmed by 5 bases and J by 5 bases, 17 bases remained unmatched. Here the CDR3 reads CASSLGLRGSPETGELFF. The CDR3 DNA is TGTGCCAGCAGCCTAGGGCTCAGGGGGTCTCCGGAGACCGGGGAGCTGTTTTTT.

In regard to this clonotype: An end of the junction differs from the germline gene, which may be a read error. The V and J genes are TRBV20-1 and TRBJ2-3; TRBD1 agrees at 8 bases. Germline V lookup: CDR1 DFQATT, CDR2 SNEGSKA (reference sequence). The CDR3 loop spans 16 amino acids. The CDR3 region is CSARTYRTGTADTRYF. In DNA, the CDR3 is TGCAGTGCTAGGACTTATCGGACAGGGACCGCAGATACGCGGTATTTT.

V usage is TRBV6-2 or TRBV6-3 and J usage is TRBJ2-7; 8 bases line up with TRBD2. The DNA end is a closer match to TRBJ2-5, so the J assignment may be wrong. Looked up from germline, CDR1 is MNHEY and CDR2 is SVGEGT. The CDR3 loop spans 14 amino acids. CDR3 coding DNA: TGTGCCAGCAGAGGGACTAGGCTAAGAGAGACCCAGTACTTC. Residues: CASRGTRLRETQYF.

CDR3 sequence: CSAPRALGGPQYF. The CDR3, as DNA: TGCAGTGCTCCAAGGGCCTTAGGGGGGCCCCAGTACTTC. V usage is TRBV20-1 and J usage is TRBJ2-5; either TRBD1 or TRBD2 may supply D (6 bases each). The CDR3 extends over 13 amino acids. Per germline, CDR1 DFQATT and CDR2 SNEGSKA (reference sequence). The V end was cut by 5 bases, the J end by 9 bases, with 19 bases between.

V and J are TRBV11-2 and TRBJ2-5; weak D call: TRBD1 (6 bases). The tail of the sequence fits TRBJ2-7 better, so the J call may be wrong. The CDR3 extends over 15 amino acids. Germline CDR1 and CDR2: SGHAT and FQNNGV. The CDR3 loop reads CASSPFVGARYEQYF. The CDR3 DNA reads as TGTGCCAGCAGCCCCTTCGTGGGGGCCCGCTACGAGCAGTACTTC.

Concerning this clonotype itself: Since a much larger clone is just one base distant, this may be a read error. CDR3 nucleotide sequence: TGTGCCACCAGCAGAGATCGGAACGTTACAGATACGCAGTATTTT. Residues: CATSRDRNVTDTQYF. The V and J genes are TRBV15 and TRBJ2-3; no firm D call. Germline assignment: CDR1 LNHNV and CDR2 YYDKDF (reference sequence). The V and J ends lost 0 bases and 3 bases respectively, with 10 bases between them. The CDR3 length is 15 residues.

This clonotype was detected only a few times. The chain recombines TRBV12-3 or TRBV12-4 with TRBJ2-4; unclear D gene. The CDR3 totals 15 residues. Trimming took off 3 bases at V and 5 bases at J, with 14 bases between the two ends. CDR3 loop: CASSFKAGLENIQYF. For the CDR3, the DNA is TGTGCCAGCAGTTTCAAGGCAGGCCTCGAAAACATTCAGTACTTC.